These 20 T cell receptor beta chains came from one sample sequenced in a study of T cell changes during pregnancy in multiple sclerosis. TCRdb keeps only in-frame clones here, not all; method: immunoSEQ multiplex PCR. This sample has 100,000 or so clones; roughly 92% occur once, and the top ten carry roughly 0.95%. The material was peripheral blood, obtained after pregnancy. The receptors were sampled from a female donor with multiple sclerosis, enrolled in a pregnancy study.

This chain joins TRBV27 and TRBJ2-7; a weak D match, TRBD2 (5 bases). This CDR3 comprises 14 residues. Germline CDR1 MNHEY, CDR2 SMNVEV (reference sequence). V lost 4 bases and J lost 2, with 12 bases in between. Here the CDR3 reads CASSSTGWTYEQYF. The DNA of the CDR3 is TGTGCCAGCAGTTCAACGGGGTGGACCTACGAGCAGTACTTC.

The V and J genes are TRBV20-1 and TRBJ1-6; D unclear. Between the trimmed V and J ends, which lost 3 bases and 11 bases, there was a span of 5 bases. The CDR3 sequence is 10 residues long. Germline loops: CDR1 DFQATT, CDR2 SNEGSKA (reference sequence). CDR3 bases: TGCAGTGCTAGTTCTACACCCCTCCACTTT. This translates into CSASSTPLHF.

The chain employs TRBV11-3 and TRBJ2-1; 11 bases map to TRBD2. After removal of 5 bases from V and 9 bases from J, the junction contained 12 bases not matched to a gene. Germline V gene data show CDR1 as SGHNT and CDR2 as YENEEA. The CDR3 is 16 residues long. The CDR3 DNA reads TGTGCCAGCAGCGGTAGCGGGAGGGCCGGAGGACGTGAGCAGTTCTTC. As protein: CASSGSGRAGGREQFF.

This chain connects TRBV5-3 to TRBJ2-6, with TRBD2 as a possible D gene (7 bases). TRBV5-3 is flagged as an ORF with uncertain function. The length of the CDR3 is 18 residues. The V end was cut by 0 bases, the J end by 4 bases, with 17 bases between. For the CDR3, the DNA is TGTGCCAGAAGCTTGGGAATCGCGGGGGCGCCAGGGGCCAACGTCCTGACTTTC. This sequence encodes CARSLGIAGAPGANVLTF.

The chain uses TRBV27 and TRBJ2-3, with a tentative D call TRBD1 (5 bases). Trimming shortened V by 5 bases and J by 3 bases, and 21 bases separated the two germline ends. CDR3 length: 17 amino acids. The germline V gene has CDR1 MNHEY and CDR2 SMNVEV (reference sequence). This CDR3 is CASSQSQGRVRTDTQYF. CDR3 coding DNA: TGTGCCAGCAGTCAATCGCAAGGCAGGGTAAGGACAGATACGCAGTATTTT.

The gene calls are TRBV9 and TRBJ2-7; tentatively, D is TRBD1 (5 bases). The CDR3 has 15 amino acids. Trimming shortened V by 4 bases and J by 1 base, and 15 bases separated the two germline ends. Germline CDR1 reads SGDLS; CDR2 reads YYNGEE. The CDR3 region has the DNA TGTGCCAGCAGCCCAAACGGGCAGGGTTCCTACGAGCAGTACTTC. This codes for CASSPNGQGSYEQYF.

This chain uses TRBV6-5 with TRBJ2-3, with 7 bases fitting TRBD1. The germline CDR1 and CDR2 sequences are MNHEY and SVGAGI. This CDR3 contains 14 residues. Trimming cost V 5 bases and J 5 bases; bases outside gene matches: 7. This chain's CDR3 is CASSNTGVKDTQYF. Written as DNA, the CDR3 is TGTGCCAGCAGTAACACAGGGGTGAAAGATACGCAGTATTTT.

V and J are TRBV7-9 and TRBJ2-7; 7 bases agree with TRBD1. Germline lookup yields CDR1 SEHNR and CDR2 FQNEAQ (reference sequence). The CDR3 has 13 residues. With 8 bases clipped from V and 2 bases from J, the junction kept 6 bases outside the gene matches. The CDR3 DNA reads TGTGCCAGCGGCGACAGGGTAGCCTACGAGCAGTACTTC. It yields the protein CASGDRVAYEQYF.

This chain connects TRBV28 to TRBJ1-3, with D unclear. CDR1 is MDHEN and CDR2 is SYDVKM in the germline V gene. V lost 3 bases and J lost 2, with 11 bases in between. This CDR3 comprises 15 residues. Written as DNA, the CDR3 is TGTGCCAGCAGTTTCTCCGCCGGGGCTGGAAACACCATATATTTT. Translation: CASSFSAGAGNTIYF.

The chain uses TRBV9 and TRBJ2-3; 8 nucleotides line up with TRBD2. The length of the CDR3 is 16 residues. From germline, CDR1 is SGDLS and CDR2 YYNGEE. Trimming cost V 0 bases and J 3 bases; bases outside gene matches: 6. The CDR3 region has the DNA TGTGCCAGCAGCGTAGATAAGCGGGAGAGGACAGATACGCAGTATTTT. This sequence encodes CASSVDKRERTDTQYF. Complete variable domain (other parts from reference TRBV9 and TRBJ2-3): DSGVTQTPKHLITATGQRVTLRCSPRSGDLSVYWYQQSLDQGLQFLIQYYNGEERAKGNILERFSAQQFPDLHSELNLSSLELGDSALYFCASSVDKRERTDTQYFGPGTRLTVL.

The V call is TRBV18, the J call TRBJ2-3; 8 nucleotides agree with TRBD1. Germline trimming cut 4 bases from V and 3 bases from J; bases unmatched to any gene: 6. The CDR3 length is 15 residues. Looked up from germline, CDR1 is KGHSH and CDR2 is LQKENI. CDR3 nucleotides: TGTGCCAGCTCACGCAGACAGGGGAGGACAGATACGCAGTATTTT. Translating gives CASSRRQGRTDTQYF.

The chain recombines TRBV10-2 with TRBJ1-2; 9 nucleotides match TRBD1. Trimming removed 3 bases from V and 2 bases from J; junction bases left unmatched: 7. Per germline, CDR1 WSHSY and CDR2 SAAADI. The CDR3 runs to 16 residues. The DNA of the CDR3 is TGCGCCAGCAGTGACGCCTTGGGACAGGGAAACTATGGCTACACCTTC. This codes for CASSDALGQGNYGYTF.

This rearrangement joins TRBV29-1 to TRBJ1-1; 9 bases map to TRBD1. The CDR3 covers 13 residues. J lost 5 bases, V lost 8 bases, and 9 bases had no gene match. The germline gives CDR1 SQVTM, CDR2 ANQGSEA. CDR3 amino acids: CSFKTGGSTEAFF. CDR3 DNA: TGCAGCTTTAAAACAGGGGGCAGTACTGAAGCTTTCTTT.

The J gene is TRBJ2-2, the V gene TRBV9, with 12 bases that match TRBD1. Unmatched junction bases numbered 6, after V lost 3 bases and J lost 6 bases. From germline, CDR1 is SGDLS and CDR2 YYNGEE. This CDR3 contains 16 residues. CDR3 nucleotides: TGTGCCAGCAGCGGGCCGGGACAGGGGGCAGCCGGGGAGCTGTTTTTT. Protein sequence: CASSGPGQGAAGELFF.

V gene TRBV30 combines with J gene TRBJ2-7, with a possible D match to TRBD2 (6 bases). CDR1 is GTSNPN, CDR2 SVGIG, per germline (reference sequence). This CDR3 is 16 amino acids long. V lost 4 bases and J lost 1, with 20 bases in between. DNA for the CDR3: TGTGCCTGGACGGGTGGTGTGGGAGGCCCATCCTACGAGCAGTACTTC. This encodes CAWTGGVGGPSYEQYF.

CDR3 sequence reads: CASSLLPGEGTEAFF. The CDR3 bases are TGTGCCAGCAGTTTATTGCCCGGGGAAGGGACTGAAGCTTTCTTT. The rearrangement links TRBV27 to TRBJ1-1; the D is unclear. Trimming removed 1 base from V and 5 bases from J, with 14 bases in between. There are 15 residues in the CDR3. Germline V lookup: CDR1 MNHEY, CDR2 SMNVEV (reference sequence).

This clone was detected only once. The rearrangement links TRBV10-1 to TRBJ2-7; 11 nucleotides match TRBD1. Looked up from germline, CDR1 is WNHNN and CDR2 is SYGVQD (reference sequence). The length of the CDR3 is 15 residues. V shed 5 bases and J 3 bases; nucleotides not matched to a gene: 6. The CDR3 coding sequence is TGCGCCAGCAGTCTCGGACAGGGGGCCGTCTACGAGCAGTACTTC. Its translation: CASSLGQGAVYEQYF.

The J gene is TRBJ2-5, the V gene TRBV18; D is possibly TRBD2 (6 bases). This CDR3 comprises 13 residues. The germline V gene encodes CDR1 KGHSH and CDR2 LQKENI. V lost 5 bases, J lost 5 bases, and 12 bases lay in between. The CDR3 sequence is CASSSGTVETQYF. DNA of the CDR3: TGTGCCAGCTCATCGGGGACTGTGGAGACCCAGTACTTC.

The rearrangement joins TRBV6-1 to TRBJ2-3, with a tentative D call TRBD2 (8 bases). Trimming pared 3 bases from V and 6 bases from J, leaving 19 bases between. Germline CDR1 is MNHNS and CDR2 is SASEGT. The CDR3 loop spans 16 amino acids. CDR3 nucleotides: TGTGCCAGCAGTGACGCCCTAGGGGGCGGGGGGGATACGCAGTATTTT. It translates to CASSDALGGGGDTQYF.

This clone showed up just a few times. This chain connects TRBV29-1 to TRBJ2-3; 9 positions match TRBD1. Germline-derived CDR1 and CDR2 are SQVTM and ANQGSEA. With V trimmed by 4 bases and J by 1 base, 3 bases remained unmatched. This CDR3 is built from 14 residues. Here the CDR3 reads CSVVRDRGTDTQYF. CDR3 sequence (DNA): TGCAGCGTTGTACGGGACAGGGGCACAGATACGCAGTATTTT.